The TCR beta chain under discussion was sequenced for a study of T cell responses to AZD1222 COVID-19 vaccine. The protocol was immunoSEQ multiplex PCR, while the TCRdb copy is restricted to in-frame clones and leaves out a portion. The table includes 130,000 to 150,000 clones, 92% detected once. The length of the CDR3 is 16 residues. Germline lookup yields CDR1 MNHEY and CDR2 SMNVEV (reference sequence). The germline V and J ends were trimmed by 2 bases and 9 bases, with 23 bases remaining between them. Sample: peripheral blood, taken on day 0 of AZD1222 vaccination. The receptor's source is an adult in good health. The rearrangement joins TRBV27 to TRBJ2-7; D may be TRBD1 (5 bases). Here the CDR3 DNA reads TGTGCCAGCAGTTTAACCCCGGACACATACCTACGAGTGCAGTACTTC. This encodes CASSLTPDTYLRVQYF.